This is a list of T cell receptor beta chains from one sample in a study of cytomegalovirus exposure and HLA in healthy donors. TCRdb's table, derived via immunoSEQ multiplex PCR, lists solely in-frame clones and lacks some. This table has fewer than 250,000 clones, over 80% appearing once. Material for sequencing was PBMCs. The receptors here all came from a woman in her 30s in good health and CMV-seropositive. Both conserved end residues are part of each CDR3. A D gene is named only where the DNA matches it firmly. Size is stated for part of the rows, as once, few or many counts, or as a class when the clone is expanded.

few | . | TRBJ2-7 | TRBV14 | CASSPLSGDPGEQYF | TGTGCCAGCAGCCCCCTTTCCGGGGACCCCGGGGAGCAGTACTTC
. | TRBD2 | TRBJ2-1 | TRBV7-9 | CASSLVASGIREQFF | TGTGCCAGCAGCTTAGTGGCTAGCGGGATTCGTGAGCAGTTCTTC
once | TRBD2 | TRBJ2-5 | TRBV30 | CAWSVSGRVETQYF | TGTGCCTGGAGTGTTAGCGGGAGGGTAGAGACCCAGTACTTC
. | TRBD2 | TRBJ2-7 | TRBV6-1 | CASSARPTVLADSYEQYF | TGTGCCAGCAGTGCCCGACCAACTGTACTAGCGGATTCCTACGAGCAGTACTTC
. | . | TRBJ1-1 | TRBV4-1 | CASSQGGWNTEAFF | TGCGCCAGCAGCCAAGGAGGTTGGAACACTGAAGCTTTCTTT
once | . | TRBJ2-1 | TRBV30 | CAWGHTNEQFF | TGTGCCTGGGGACACACGAATGAGCAGTTCTTC
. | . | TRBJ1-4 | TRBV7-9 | CASSPSSVTNEKLFF | TGTGCCAGCAGCCCGAGTTCTGTAACTAATGAAAAACTGTTTTTT
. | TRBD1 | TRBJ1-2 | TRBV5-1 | CASKRQGRDDGYTF | TGCGCCAGCAAAAGACAGGGGCGGGACGACGGCTACACCTTC
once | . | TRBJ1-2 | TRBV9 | CASTKQGGDGYTF | TGTGCCAGCACCAAACAAGGGGGAGATGGCTACACCTTC
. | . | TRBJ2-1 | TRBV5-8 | CASSLDRDSYNEQFF | TGTGCCAGCAGCTTGGACAGGGACTCCTACAATGAGCAGTTCTTC
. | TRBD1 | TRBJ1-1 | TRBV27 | CASSMTGFEAFF | TGTGCCAGCAGCATGACAGGGTTTGAAGCTTTCTTT
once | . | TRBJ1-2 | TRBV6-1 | CASSENRYTMSYGYTF | TGTGCCAGCAGTGAGAACAGGTACACGATGAGCTATGGCTACACCTTC
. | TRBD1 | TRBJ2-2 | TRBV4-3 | CASSQTTGVYTGELFF | TGCGCCAGCAGCCAGACGACAGGGGTCTACACCGGGGAGCTGTTTTTT
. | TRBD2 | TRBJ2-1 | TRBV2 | CATSRESGRALEQFF | TGTGCCACCTCGAGGGAAAGCGGGAGGGCCTTGGAGCAGTTCTTC
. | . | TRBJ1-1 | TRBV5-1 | CASSLMTVEANTEAFF | TGCGCCAGCAGCTTAATGACGGTCGAAGCGAACACTGAAGCTTTCTTT
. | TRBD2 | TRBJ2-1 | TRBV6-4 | CASSAGTSPYNEQFF | TGTGCCAGCAGTGCCGGGACTAGCCCCTACAATGAGCAGTTCTTC
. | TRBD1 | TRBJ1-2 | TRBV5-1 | CASSLERDRAYTF | TGCGCCAGCAGCTTGGAGAGGGACAGGGCCTACACCTTC
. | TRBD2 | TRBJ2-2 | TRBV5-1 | CASSLEGTSGYAGELFF | TGCGCCAGCAGCTTGGAAGGGACTAGCGGGTATGCCGGGGAGCTGTTTTTT
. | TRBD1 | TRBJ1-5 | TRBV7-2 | CASSFRQGLTLPQHF | TGTGCCAGCAGCTTCCGACAGGGGCTAACATTGCCCCAGCATTTT
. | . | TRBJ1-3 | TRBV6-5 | CASRLSSGNTIYF | TGTGCCAGCAGGCTCAGTTCTGGAAACACCATATATTTT
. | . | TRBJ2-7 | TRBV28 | CASSLGRDSRLALVVGYEQYF | TGTGCCAGCAGTTTGGGCCGCGACTCCAGACTCGCTCTTGTAGTGGGCTACGAGCAGTACTTC
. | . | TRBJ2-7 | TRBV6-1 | CASSELGQSYEQYF | TGTGCCAGCAGTGAATTGGGACAATCCTACGAGCAGTACTTC
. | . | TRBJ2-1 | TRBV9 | CASSLSGSGAIEQFF | TGTGCCAGCAGCCTTAGCGGGTCGGGGGCAATTGAGCAGTTCTTC
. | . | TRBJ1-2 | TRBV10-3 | CAIRNFQSYGYTF | TGTGCCATCAGAAACTTTCAGAGCTATGGCTACACCTTC
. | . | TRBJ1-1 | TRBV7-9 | CASSLEAGGAFF | TGTGCCAGCAGCTTAGAGGCCGGGGGAGCTTTCTTT
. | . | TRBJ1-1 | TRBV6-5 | CASRTGNTEAFF | TGTGCCAGCCGCACAGGGAACACTGAAGCTTTCTTT
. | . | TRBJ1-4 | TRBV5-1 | CASSPDSTNEKLFF | TGCGCCAGCAGCCCCGATTCGACTAATGAAAAACTGTTTTTT
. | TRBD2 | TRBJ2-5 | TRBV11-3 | CASSLGGLAGAETQYF | TGTGCCAGCAGCTTAGGGGGCCTAGCGGGAGCAGAGACCCAGTACTTC
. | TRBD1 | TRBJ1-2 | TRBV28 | CASRGTAALWPYGYTF | TGTGCCAGCAGAGGGACAGCCGCCCTTTGGCCCTATGGCTACACCTTC
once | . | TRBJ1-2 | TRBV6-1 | CASILRGHIGYTF | TGTGCCAGCATACTCAGGGGTCATATCGGCTACACCTTC
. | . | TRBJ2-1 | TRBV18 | CASSKQGPNEQFF | TGTGCCAGCTCAAAACAGGGTCCCAATGAGCAGTTCTTC
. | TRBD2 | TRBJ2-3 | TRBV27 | CASRVAGNTDTQYF | TGTGCCAGCAGAGTAGCGGGAAACACAGATACGCAGTATTTT
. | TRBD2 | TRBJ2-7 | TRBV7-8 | CASSLRGLVLYEQYF | TGTGCCAGCAGTTTGCGGGGACTAGTTCTCTACGAGCAGTACTTC
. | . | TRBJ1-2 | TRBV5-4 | CASSFLGQGRRGYTF | TGTGCCAGCAGCTTCTTGGGGCAGGGGAGACGAGGCTACACCTTC
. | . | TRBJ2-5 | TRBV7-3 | CASSRGDQETQYF | TGTGCCAGCAGCCGAGGGGACCAAGAGACCCAGTACTTC
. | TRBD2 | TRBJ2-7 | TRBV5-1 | CASSLGGLSTYEQYF | TGCGCCAGCAGCTTGGGGGGACTATCAACCTACGAGCAGTACTTC
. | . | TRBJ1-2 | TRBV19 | CASSMTGGYTF | TGTGCCAGTAGTATGACGGGTGGCTACACCTTC
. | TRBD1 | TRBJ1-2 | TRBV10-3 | CAISRTGSNYGYTF | TGTGCCATCAGCCGGACAGGATCTAACTATGGCTACACCTTC
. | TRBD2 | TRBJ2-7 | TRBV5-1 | CASSFSGSSYEQYF | TGCGCCAGCAGCTTTAGCGGGAGCTCCTACGAGCAGTACTTC
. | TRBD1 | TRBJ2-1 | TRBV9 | CASSQGQGAGEQFF | TGTGCCAGCAGCCAGGGACAGGGGGCAGGTGAGCAGTTCTTC
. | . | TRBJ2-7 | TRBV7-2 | CASTDGGARGFDEQYF | TGTGCCAGCACCGATGGGGGGGCCAGGGGCTTCGACGAGCAGTACTTC
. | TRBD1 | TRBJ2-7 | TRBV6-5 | CASSSGTGFYEQYF | TGTGCCAGCAGTTCCGGGACAGGGTTCTACGAGCAGTACTTC
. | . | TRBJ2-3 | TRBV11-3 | CASSSTDTQYF | TGTGCCAGCAGCTCCACAGATACGCAGTATTTT
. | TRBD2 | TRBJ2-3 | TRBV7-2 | CASSLGVGRPYF | TGTGCCAGCAGCTTAGGCGTCGGGAGGCCATATTTT
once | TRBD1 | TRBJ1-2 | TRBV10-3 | CAISAGQGSYGYTF | TGTGCCATCAGCGCGGGACAGGGGTCCTATGGCTACACCTTC
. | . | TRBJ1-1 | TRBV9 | CASSVSATTEAFF | TGTGCCAGCAGCGTATCAGCTACCACTGAAGCTTTCTTT
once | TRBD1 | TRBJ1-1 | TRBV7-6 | CASSTGTGVNTEAFF | TGTGCCAGCAGCACCGGGACAGGGGTGAACACTGAAGCTTTCTTT
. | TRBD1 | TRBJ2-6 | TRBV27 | CASSQQGAGANVLTF | TGTGCCAGCAGTCAACAGGGGGCTGGGGCCAACGTCCTGACTTTC
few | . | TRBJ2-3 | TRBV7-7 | CASSSPPRQDFSTDTQYF | TGTGCTAGCAGCTCACCTCCCCGACAGGACTTTAGCACAGATACGCAGTATTTT
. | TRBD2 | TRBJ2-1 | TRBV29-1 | CSAQGGALNEQFF | TGCAGCGCCCAGGGAGGGGCCCTCAATGAGCAGTTCTTC
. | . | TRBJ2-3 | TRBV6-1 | CAIQGTSGVPDTQYF | TGTGCCATCCAAGGTACTAGTGGTGTTCCAGATACGCAGTATTTT